This TCR beta chain was profiled in a study of human versus mouse CDR3 diversity and MHC coevolution (TCRdb year 2017). About the full investigation: According to reports, the immunoSEQ assay detects one in 200,000 T cells and minimizes multiplex PCR amplification bias. Across mouse and human samples, the number of valid reads per sample ranged from about 5.5 x 10^6 to 1.8 x 10^7. Repertoires of human naive CD4 T cells were used as a reference for TCR selection on multiple MHC II alleles and were compared against human-TCR-locus transgenic mice carrying single MHC II. The human cohort was made up of three healthy volunteer blood donors, who at collection were aged 30 to 39, 40 to 49 and 60 to 69, one donor in each range.

Fluorescence-activated cell sorting was used to isolate naive CD4 T cells, defined as CD45RO-negative and CD62L-positive, from PBMCs. Around 53 ml of fresh peripheral blood was collected from each donor, and PBMCs were isolated by Ficoll density centrifugation. All samples were sorted on a FACSAria III instrument and reached purity above 95%. Genomic DNA was extracted from the sorted cells using the QIAGEN blood and tissue kit and was quantified on a NanoDrop 1000. The immunoSEQ platform deep sequenced and quantified TCR alpha and beta chains by multiplex PCR of genomic DNA. Per the source publication's procedure: IMGT gene and region definitions were used to annotate TCR sequences. As a stand-in for the preselection repertoire, out-of-frame rearrangements were used and set against in-frame clonotypes. The iCHAO1 estimator provided with the immunoSEQ platform was used to estimate repertoire size. A Gini index, which is based on the Lorenz curve, was applied to in-frame amino acid clonotypes to measure clonal inequality. The intersect function in the R package tcR was used to count shared clonotypes, while the Jaccard index served to score similarity. V, J and V-J usage frequencies went into a principal component analysis run with the R prcomp function, with no normalization applied. In TCRdb, the immuneACCESS table is reduced to in-frame sequences with V and J assigned. These tables do not hold every clone; where another copy was compared, an unresolved V gene accounts for under half, and the others remain unexplained. V, J and clone size are those of that table, while D and trimming were read from the DNA. The sample table contains 60,000 to 95,000 clones; only one count was recorded for 92% of them. The ten biggest clones cover roughly 0.16% of the sample.

Results and caveats for the whole study, not just this receptor: On average, humans had more CDR3 deletions and insertions than mice, indicating greater exonuclease and TdT activity. Repertoire diversity was not considered directly comparable between humans and mice because human T cells were selected on a handful of MHC II alleles. Most of the three human donors showed the lowest clonal inequality scores among all compared groups. The largest TCR beta repertoire, 1.5 million to 2 million clonotypes, was estimated by iCHAO1 for humans, a finding likely attributable to selection by multiple MHC II molecules.

Details on this clone: It has no known antigen specificity. It has no much larger one-base neighbor in the sample; base qualities were not kept.

The TCR originated in a person between 25 and 70 years old in good health. Sequenced sample: naive CD4+ T cells from blood. Sample cell subset or site, as interpreted from the label and publication: CD45RO-negative CD62L-positive naive CD4 T cells.

This receptor carries the CDR3 CAWSVQGLVETQYF. Read as DNA, the sequence is TGTGCCTGGAGTGTACAGGGGTTAGTGGAGACCCAGTACTTC. The sequence is built from TRBV30 and TRBJ2-5, with 7 central nucleotides matching TRBD1. According to the germline V gene (reference sequence), CDR1 reads GTSNPN and CDR2 reads SVGIG. From V the trimming removes 0 bases and from J it removes 5 bases, while the gene matches leave 6 bases of the junction unaccounted for. From cysteine to phenylalanine, the CDR3 is 14 amino acids long. The entry retains the CDR3 DNA only, 42 bases that are in frame from base 1. Reference TRBV30 and TRBJ2-5 proteins supply the regions before and after the CDR3; the full variable domain is: SQTIHQWPATLVQPVGSPLSLECTVEGTSNPNLYWYRQAAGRGLQLLFYSVGIGQISSEVPQNLSASRPQDRQFILSSKKLLLSDSGFYLCAWSVQGLVETQYFGPGTRLLVL.